Each of the 2 T cell receptor beta chains below was sequenced from the same sample in a study of blood T cells in healthy people across ages. The use of a sample-barcoded 5' primer and a J-beta primer mix characterized a second PCR of roughly 6 to 11 cycles. One entry per CDR3 protein results from TCRdb running MiXCR on the 5' RACE reads. The sample yields roughly 1.6 million distinct CDR3 sequences, roughly 30% seen once. The material sequenced was blood. The receptors were sampled from a woman between 25 and 40 years old in good health.

V and J are TRBV5-1 and TRBJ2-1; 14 positions agree with TRBD2. Germline-derived CDR1 and CDR2 are SGHRS and YFSETQ. Trimming removed 3 bases from V and 9 bases from J; junction bases left unmatched: 5. The CDR3 has 15 residues. The CDR3 region is CASSSTSGGAGEQFF. In DNA, the CDR3 is TGCGCCAGCAGCTCGACTAGCGGGGGGGCTGGTGAGCAGTTCTTC.

This clonotype showed up just a few times. The chain has TRBV6-5 and TRBJ2-1; 11 nucleotides align to TRBD2. V trimming: 2 bases; J trimming: 7 bases; junction bases outside the gene matches: 7. Germline V CDR1 and CDR2: MNHEY, SVGAGI. The CDR3 loop spans 16 amino acids. The CDR3 coding sequence is TGTGCCAGCAGTTACGAACTAGCGGGAGTAGGGAATGAGCAGTTCTTC. The encoded protein is CASSYELAGVGNEQFF.